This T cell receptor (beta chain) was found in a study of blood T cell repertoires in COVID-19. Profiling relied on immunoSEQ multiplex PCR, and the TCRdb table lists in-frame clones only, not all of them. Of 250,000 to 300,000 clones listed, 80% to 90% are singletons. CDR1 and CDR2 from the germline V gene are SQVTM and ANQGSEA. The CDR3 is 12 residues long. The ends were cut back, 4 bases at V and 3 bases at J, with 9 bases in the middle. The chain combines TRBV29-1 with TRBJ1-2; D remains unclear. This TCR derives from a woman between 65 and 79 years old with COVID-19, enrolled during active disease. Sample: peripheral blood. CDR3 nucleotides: TGCAGCGTTGTTTGGCAGGACTATGGCTACACCTTC. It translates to CSVVWQDYGYTF.